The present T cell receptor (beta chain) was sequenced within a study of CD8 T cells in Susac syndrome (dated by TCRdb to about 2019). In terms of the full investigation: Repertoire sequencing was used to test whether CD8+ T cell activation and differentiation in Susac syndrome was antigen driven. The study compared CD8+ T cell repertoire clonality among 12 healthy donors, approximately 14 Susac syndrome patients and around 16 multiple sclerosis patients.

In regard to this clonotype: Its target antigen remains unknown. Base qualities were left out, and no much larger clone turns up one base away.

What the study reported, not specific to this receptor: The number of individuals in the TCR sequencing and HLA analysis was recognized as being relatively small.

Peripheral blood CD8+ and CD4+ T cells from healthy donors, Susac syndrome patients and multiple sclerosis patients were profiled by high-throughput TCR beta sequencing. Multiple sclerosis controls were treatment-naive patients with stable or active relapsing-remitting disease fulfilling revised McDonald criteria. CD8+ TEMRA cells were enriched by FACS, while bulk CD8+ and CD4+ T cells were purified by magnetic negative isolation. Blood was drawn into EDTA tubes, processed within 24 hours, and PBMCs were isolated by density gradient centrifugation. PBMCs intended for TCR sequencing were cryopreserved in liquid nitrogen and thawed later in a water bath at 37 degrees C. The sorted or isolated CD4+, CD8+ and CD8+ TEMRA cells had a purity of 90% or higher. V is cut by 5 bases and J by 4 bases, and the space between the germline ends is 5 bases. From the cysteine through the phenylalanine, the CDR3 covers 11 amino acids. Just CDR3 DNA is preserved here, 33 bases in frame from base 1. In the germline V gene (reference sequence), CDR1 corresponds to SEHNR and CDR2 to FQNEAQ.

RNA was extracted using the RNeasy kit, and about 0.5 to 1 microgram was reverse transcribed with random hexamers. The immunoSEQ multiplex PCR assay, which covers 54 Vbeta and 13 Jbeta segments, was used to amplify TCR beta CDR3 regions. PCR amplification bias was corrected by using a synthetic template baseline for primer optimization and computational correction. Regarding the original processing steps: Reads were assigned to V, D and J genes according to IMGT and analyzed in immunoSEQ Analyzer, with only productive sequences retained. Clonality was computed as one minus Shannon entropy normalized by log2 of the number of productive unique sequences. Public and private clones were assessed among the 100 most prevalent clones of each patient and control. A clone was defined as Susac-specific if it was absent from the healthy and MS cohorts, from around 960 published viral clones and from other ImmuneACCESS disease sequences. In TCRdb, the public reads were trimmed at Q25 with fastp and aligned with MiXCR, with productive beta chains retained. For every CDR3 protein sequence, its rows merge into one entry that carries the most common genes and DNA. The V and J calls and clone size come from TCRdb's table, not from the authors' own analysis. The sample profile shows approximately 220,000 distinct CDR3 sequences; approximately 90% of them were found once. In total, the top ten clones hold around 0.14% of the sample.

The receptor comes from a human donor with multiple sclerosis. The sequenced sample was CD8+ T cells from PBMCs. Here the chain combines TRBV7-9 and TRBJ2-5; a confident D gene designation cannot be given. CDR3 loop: CASSPRETQYF. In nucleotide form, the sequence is TGTGCCAGCAGCCCTCGAGAGACCCAGTACTTC.